This entry is about one T cell receptor (beta chain). This sample is part of a study of blood T cell repertoires in COVID-19. Study summary: Whether acute or convalescent, the COVID-19 samples came from the United States, Italy and Spain. T cells, B-cell-depleted T cells, or PBMCs supplied cDNA or gDNA.

CDR1 is SGHNT, CDR2 YENEEA, per germline. With 3 bases clipped from V and 1 base from J, the junction kept 4 bases outside the gene matches. This CDR3 region has 16 residues. Recruited during active infection, patients (from Seattle) were subsequently followed longitudinally. Study processing details: Amplification from reference gene primers served as the basis for estimated nucleated cell counts. The repertoire was sequenced with immunoSEQ multiplex PCR; TCRdb's copy has only in-frame clones and lacks some. That table is the source of V, J and clone size, and D and trimming were worked out from the DNA. This sample has approximately 250,000 clones; more than 75% occur once, and the top ten carry 5.2%.

This clonotype was obtained from a woman aged 60 to 75 with COVID-19, enrolled during active disease. Material: peripheral blood. The chain joins TRBV11-3 to TRBJ2-2, with TRBD1 matching 8 bases. The CDR3: CASSLYGTGNTGELFF. CDR3 in DNA: TGTGCCAGCAGCTTGTACGGGACAGGGAACACCGGGGAGCTGTTTTTT.